The 5 T cell receptor beta chains below come from one sample, sequenced in a study of T cells in Graves' hyperthyroidism and ophthalmopathy (dated by TCRdb to about 2019). The library came from multiplex PCR. The sample was run on an Illumina HiSeq 2000. Amplification of TCR beta CDR3 regions was carried out from RNA transcripts. A first-round RT-PCR of the TCR CDR3 used the HTBI primer set with the Qiagen OneStep RT-PCR kit. Using fastp at Q25 and MiXCR, TCRdb reprocessed the public reads and kept productive beta chains. Merged by CDR3 protein, the rows form single entries marked with the most common genes and DNA. The table for this sample lists 350,000 or so distinct CDR3 sequences; 15% to 20% of them were counted only once. The leading ten clones occupy about a sixth of the sample. The sequenced sample consisted of blood. The source is a woman aged 35 to 49 with Graves' ophthalmopathy.

This clonotype was seen repeatedly, ten times or more. V is TRBV10-3 and J is TRBJ1-2, with 11 bases aligning to TRBD1. In germline, CDR1 is ENHRY, CDR2 SYGVKD. The CDR3 sequence is 14 residues long. With 6 bases clipped from V and 3 bases from J, the junction kept 3 bases outside the gene matches. CDR3 nucleotide sequence: TGTGCCATCAGGGGGACAGGGGGATACTATGGCTACACCTTC. This gives the protein CAIRGTGGYYGYTF.

This clonotype was seen at least ten times. This chain uses TRBV6-5 with TRBJ2-7; 12 bases map to TRBD2. This CDR3 contains 16 residues. Looked up from germline, CDR1 is MNHEY and CDR2 is SVGAGI. Trimming cost V 2 bases and J 2 bases; bases outside gene matches: 4. In nucleotides, the CDR3 is TGTGCCAGCAGTTACCGACTAGCGGGAGTAACCTACGAGCAGTACTTC. Translation gives CASSYRLAGVTYEQYF.

This clonotype was counted ten times or more. A much more abundant neighbour one base away suggests this may be a read error. This rearrangement joins TRBV24-1 to TRBJ2-2; 7 nucleotides line up with TRBD1. Germline CDR1 and CDR2: KGHDR and SFDVKD. The CDR3 contains 16 residues. Written as DNA, the CDR3 is TGTGCCACCGGGGGCTCCGGGACAGCGAACGCCGGGGAGCTGTTTTTT. It yields the protein CATGGSGTANAGELFF.

At least ten counts were recorded for this clonotype. This chain links TRBV4-1 with TRBJ2-7; 7 bases fit TRBD1. Losses at the gene ends were 0 bases for V and 2 bases for J; bases not matched to a gene: 16. Germline CDR1 and CDR2: MGHRA and YSYEKL. This CDR3 region has 19 residues. DNA for the CDR3: TGCGCCAGCAGCCAAGATTGGTCGCCGTCGGGGACAGAGACCTACGAGCAGTACTTC. Its translation: CASSQDWSPSGTETYEQYF.

A note on this clonotype: The junction and the germline gene differ at one end; a read error may be behind it. The chain carries TRBV4-2 and TRBJ2-7, with D possibly TRBD1 on 6 matching bases. This CDR3 spans 15 amino acids. CDR1 is LGHNA and CDR2 is YNFKEQ in the germline V gene. In DNA, the CDR3 is TGTGCCAGCAGCCGGGACAAGGGGAACTCCTACGAGCAGTCCTTC. As protein: CASSRDKGNSYEQSF.